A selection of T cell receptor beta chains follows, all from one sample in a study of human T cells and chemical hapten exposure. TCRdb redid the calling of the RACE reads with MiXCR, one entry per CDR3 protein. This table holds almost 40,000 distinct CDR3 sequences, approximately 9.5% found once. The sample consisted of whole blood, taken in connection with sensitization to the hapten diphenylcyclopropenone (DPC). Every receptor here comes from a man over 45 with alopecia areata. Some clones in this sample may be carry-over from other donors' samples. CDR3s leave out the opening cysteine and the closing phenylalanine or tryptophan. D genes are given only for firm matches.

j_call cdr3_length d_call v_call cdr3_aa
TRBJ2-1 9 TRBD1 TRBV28 ASRQGGEQF
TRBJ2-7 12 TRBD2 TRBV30 AWSVSASGSIQY
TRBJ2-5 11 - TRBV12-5 ASGFGGEETQY
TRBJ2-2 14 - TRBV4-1 ASSQEGRGRTGELF
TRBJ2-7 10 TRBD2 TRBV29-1 SAQREGYEQY
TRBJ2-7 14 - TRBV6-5 ASTPGLMSSSYEQY
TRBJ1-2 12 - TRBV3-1 ASSQDMANYGYT
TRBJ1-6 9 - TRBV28 ASSFNSPLH
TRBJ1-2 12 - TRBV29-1 SVEDRQEYYGYT
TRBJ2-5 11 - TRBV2 ASSLDPEETQY
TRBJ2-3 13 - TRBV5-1 ASSLNQGGTDTQY
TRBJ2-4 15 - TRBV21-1 ASSKEVGARDENIEY
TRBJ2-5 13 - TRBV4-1 ASSQEVRREETQY
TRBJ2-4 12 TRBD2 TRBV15 ATGTSGVKNIQY
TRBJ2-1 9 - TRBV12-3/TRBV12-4 ASSFNYEQF
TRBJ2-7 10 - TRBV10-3 AISELSWEQY
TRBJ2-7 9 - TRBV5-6 ASSKLYEQY
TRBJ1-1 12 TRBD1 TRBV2 ASSRRGENTEAF
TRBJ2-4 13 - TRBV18 ASSRGTTAKNIQY
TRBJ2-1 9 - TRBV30 AWSDQNEQF
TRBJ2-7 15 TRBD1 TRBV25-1 ASSGSSMGQGSYEQY
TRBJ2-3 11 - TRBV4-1 ASSQEGTDTQY
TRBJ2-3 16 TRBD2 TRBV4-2 ASSQDLLAGVGTDTQY
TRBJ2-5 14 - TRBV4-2 ASSQFLGLEEETQY
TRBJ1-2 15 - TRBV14 ASSPGLFFRGSYGYT
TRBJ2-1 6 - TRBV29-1 SGGEQF
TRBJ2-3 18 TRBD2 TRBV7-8 ASSLGISGSLRTVRDTQY
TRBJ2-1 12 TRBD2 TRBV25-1 ASSDTSGSNEQF
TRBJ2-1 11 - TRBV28 ASSYTTRARQF
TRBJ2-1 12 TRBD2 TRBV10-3 AIRSSGVGDEQF
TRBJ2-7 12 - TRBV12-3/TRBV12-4 ASSFHSQLGEQY
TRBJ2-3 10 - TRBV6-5 ASRTSTDTQY
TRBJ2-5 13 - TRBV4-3 ASSQEIGRGETQY
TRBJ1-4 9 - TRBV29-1 SVGGTEKLF
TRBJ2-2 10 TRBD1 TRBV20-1 SASTGVGELF
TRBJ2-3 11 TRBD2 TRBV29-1 SQSGSDADTQY
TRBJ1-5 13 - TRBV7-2 ASSLGQAPNQPQH
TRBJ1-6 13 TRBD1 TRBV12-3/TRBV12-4 ASRGTGVRNSPLH
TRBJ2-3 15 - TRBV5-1 ASSPGVTSISTDTQY
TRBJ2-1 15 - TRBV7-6 ASSRGSGFSSYNEQF
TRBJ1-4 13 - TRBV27 ASSFGHPTNEKLF
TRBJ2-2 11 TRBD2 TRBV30 AWGLAYTGELF
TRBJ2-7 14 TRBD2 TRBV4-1 ASSPRTSGSSYEQY
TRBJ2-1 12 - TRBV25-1 ASSWTASYNEQF
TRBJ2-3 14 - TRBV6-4 ASSDSGGGSTDTQY
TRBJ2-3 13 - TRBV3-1 ASSQGGDGRYTQY
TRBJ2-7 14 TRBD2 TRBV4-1 ASSQDPAGGPREQY
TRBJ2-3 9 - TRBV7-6 ASSFGNTQY
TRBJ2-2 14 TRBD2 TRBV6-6 ASSPLGAGSTGELF